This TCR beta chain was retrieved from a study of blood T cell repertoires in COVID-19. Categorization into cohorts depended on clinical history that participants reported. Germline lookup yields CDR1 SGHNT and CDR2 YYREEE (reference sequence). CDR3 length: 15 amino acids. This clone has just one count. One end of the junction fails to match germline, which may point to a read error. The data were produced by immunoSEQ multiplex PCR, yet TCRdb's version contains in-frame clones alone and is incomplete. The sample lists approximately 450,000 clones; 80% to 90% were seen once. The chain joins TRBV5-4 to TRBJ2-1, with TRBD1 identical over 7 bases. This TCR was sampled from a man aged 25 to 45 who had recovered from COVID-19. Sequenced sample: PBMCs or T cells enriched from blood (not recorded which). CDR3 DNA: TGTGCCGGCAGCTCAGGGGGTAGTACCTACAATGAGCAGTTCTTC. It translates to CAGSSGGSTYNEQFF.